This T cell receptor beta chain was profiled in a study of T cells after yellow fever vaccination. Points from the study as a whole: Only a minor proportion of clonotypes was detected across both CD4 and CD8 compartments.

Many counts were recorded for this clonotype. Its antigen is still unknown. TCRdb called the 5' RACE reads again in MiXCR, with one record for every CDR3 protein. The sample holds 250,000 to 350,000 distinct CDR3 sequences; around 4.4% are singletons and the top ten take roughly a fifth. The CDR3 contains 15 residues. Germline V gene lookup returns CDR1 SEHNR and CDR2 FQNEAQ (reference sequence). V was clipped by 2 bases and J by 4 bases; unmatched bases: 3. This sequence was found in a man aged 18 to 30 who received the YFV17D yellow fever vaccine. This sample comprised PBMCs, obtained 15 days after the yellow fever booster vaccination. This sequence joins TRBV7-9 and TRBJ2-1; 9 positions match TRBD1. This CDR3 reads CASSLMGTGYNEQFF. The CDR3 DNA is TGTGCCAGCAGCTTAATGGGGACAGGGTACAATGAGCAGTTCTTC.